The 8 T cell receptor beta chains below were found in one sample sequenced in a study of blood T cell repertoires in COVID-19. Clones were sequenced by immunoSEQ multiplex PCR, and TCRdb holds only the in-frame ones, with some missing. This sample carries about 420,000 clones, about 90% of them seen once, and the ten largest clones take around 0.92%. The sequenced sample was peripheral blood. The receptors originated from a man between 18 and 29 years old with COVID-19, enrolled during active disease.

The rearrangement joins TRBV12-3 or TRBV12-4 to TRBJ2-1, with D possibly TRBD2 on 6 matching bases. The V end was cut by 11 bases, the J end by 8 bases, with 16 bases between. The CDR3 loop spans 12 amino acids. In DNA, the CDR3 is TGTGCCGTCAGACTAGGTGTCTATGAGCAGTTCTTC. Translation gives CAVRLGVYEQFF.

The V call is TRBV5-1, the J call TRBJ2-7; 7 bases align to TRBD1. Germline V CDR1 and CDR2: SGHRS, YFSETQ. Trimming took 4 bases from V and 2 from J; bases not matched to a gene: 12. This CDR3 is built from 16 residues. CDR3 coding DNA: TGCGCCAGCAGCGCTGGGTCCGGGACAGACCCCTACGAGCAGTACTTC. Translated, it gives CASSAGSGTDPYEQYF.

The gene calls are TRBV27 and TRBJ1-1, with a weak D call TRBD1 (5 bases). The V end lost 3 bases, the J end lost 1 base, and 6 bases lay between the germline ends. There are 13 residues in the CDR3. The germline V gene encodes CDR1 MNHEY and CDR2 SMNVEV (reference sequence). CDR3 sequence: CASSFDRNTEAFF. The CDR3 DNA follows: TGTGCCAGCAGTTTTGACAGGAACACTGAAGCTTTCTTT.

The chain is built from TRBV11-1 and TRBJ2-1; weak D call: TRBD2 (6 bases). The CDR3 loop spans 15 amino acids. Trimming removed 2 bases at V and 5 bases at J, with 13 bases between. Germline CDR1 reads SGHAT; CDR2 reads FQDESV (reference sequence). CDR3 protein: CASSLSGAGNNEQFF. The CDR3 region has the DNA TGTGCCAGCAGCTTATCCGGAGCGGGTAACAATGAGCAGTTCTTC.

The V and J genes are TRBV7-9 and TRBJ2-1, with D perhaps TRBD2 (5 bases). Germline V gene sequence: CDR1 SEHNR, CDR2 FQNEAQ (reference sequence). The CDR3 contains 14 residues. V shed 6 bases and J shed 8 bases, with 17 bases lying between them. CDR3 protein: CASSSRLYSDEQFF. CDR3 sequence (DNA): TGTGCCAGCAGTTCCCGACTATATTCGGATGAGCAGTTCTTC.

The chain carries TRBV19 and TRBJ2-1, with 11 nucleotides matching TRBD2. V lost 6 bases and J lost 4; bases outside the gene matches: 5. There are 15 residues in the CDR3. CDR1 LNHDA and CDR2 SQIVND come from the germline V gene (reference sequence). In nucleotides, the CDR3 is TGTGCCAGTAGCCGGGGGACTAGCGGATACAATGAGCAGTTCTTC. Its translation: CASSRGTSGYNEQFF.

Notes on this clone: Other DNA sequences in the same sample also yield this CDR3. The chain couples TRBV12-3 or TRBV12-4 to TRBJ2-7, with 7 bases aligning to TRBD1. The CDR3 is 13 amino acids. The junction had 2 bases not matched to a gene; V was cut back by 6 bases and J by 0 bases. CDR3 DNA: TGTGCCAGCAGGGGACAGAGCTCCTACGAGCAGTACTTC. It translates to CASRGQSSYEQYF.

The table lists this clone with a few counts. The genes are TRBV19 and TRBJ1-5, with TRBD1 matching over 9 bases. This CDR3 spans 14 amino acids. Germline V gene data show CDR1 as LNHDA and CDR2 as SQIVND (reference sequence). After removal of 3 bases from V and 5 bases from J, the junction contained 2 bases not matched to a gene. The CDR3 nucleotides are TGTGCCAGTAGTATCCGGGACAGGGATCAGCCCCAGCATTTT. Protein sequence: CASSIRDRDQPQHF. The full variable domain, its missing parts supplied by reference TRBV19 and TRBJ1-5, is DGGITQSPKYLFRKEGQNVTLSCEQNLNHDAMYWYRQDPGQGLRLIYYSQIVNDFQKGDIAEGYSVSREKKESFPLTVTSAQKNPTAFYLCASSIRDRDQPQHFGDGTRLSIL.